This is a list of T cell receptor beta chains from one sample in a study of response to subunit inactivated influenza vaccine. TCRdb re-derived calls from the RT-PCR reads in MiXCR, one entry per CDR3 protein. The sample shows under 200,000 distinct CDR3 sequences, roughly 10% of them seen only once. Sequenced material: non-naive T cells sorted from PBMCs, taken roughly 47 days after vaccination. These TCRs come from a man aged 45 to 65 who received an inactivated influenza vaccine. The CDR3 runs from the conserved cysteine through the conserved F or W. The order of the fields is D gene, V gene, clone size, J gene, CDR3 protein, CDR3 DNA. The D gene is left open where the match is weak. Clone size appears in some rows only: once, few, many, or a class for an expanded clone.

D: TRBD1; V: TRBV20-1; size: few; J: TRBJ1-1; CDR3: CSAGDRVHTEAFF; DNA: TGCAGTGCTGGGGACAGGGTGCACACTGAAGCTTTCTTT
D: -; V: TRBV7-9; size: many; J: TRBJ1-1; CDR3: CASSHYVGRAGTEAFF; DNA: TGTGCCAGCAGTCACTATGTGGGCAGGGCGGGCACTGAAGCTTTCTTT
D: TRBD1; V: TRBV6-2/TRBV6-3; size: -; J: TRBJ1-5; CDR3: CASSYDDRANQPQHF; DNA: TGTGCCAGCAGTTACGACGACAGGGCAAATCAGCCCCAGCATTTT
D: TRBD1; V: TRBV5-1; size: -; J: TRBJ2-7; CDR3: CASSLAGQGYEQYF; DNA: TGCGCCAGCAGCTTGGCGGGACAGGGCTACGAGCAGTACTTC
D: TRBD1; V: TRBV6-1; size: -; J: TRBJ2-1; CDR3: CASRKTGDPYNEQFF; DNA: TGTGCCAGCAGAAAAACAGGGGACCCCTACAATGAGCAGTTCTTC
D: -; V: TRBV9; size: -; J: TRBJ2-7; CDR3: CASSVGGGSSSYEQYF; DNA: TGTGCCAGCAGCGTAGGAGGCGGGTCCAGCTCCTACGAGCAGTACTTC
D: TRBD1; V: TRBV12-3/TRBV12-4; size: many; J: TRBJ1-5; CDR3: CASSPSPQGSQPQHF; DNA: TGTGCCAGCAGCCCCTCCCCACAGGGGAGCCAGCCCCAGCATTTT
D: TRBD1; V: TRBV9; size: few; J: TRBJ2-5; CDR3: CASSVAQGAGETQYF; DNA: TGTGCCAGCAGCGTAGCCCAGGGGGCTGGAGAGACCCAGTACTTC
D: TRBD1; V: TRBV7-2; size: -; J: TRBJ1-2; CDR3: CASGKDRGHMNNYGYTF; DNA: TGTGCCAGCGGCAAAGACAGGGGCCACATGAATAACTATGGCTACACCTTC
D: -; V: TRBV12-3/TRBV12-4; size: -; J: TRBJ1-5; CDR3: CASSLALLFEGHNQPQHF; DNA: TGTGCCAGCAGTTTAGCGCTGTTGTTTGAGGGGCATAATCAGCCCCAGCATTTT
D: TRBD1; V: TRBV5-6; size: -; J: TRBJ2-3; CDR3: CASSYDRTGTDTQYF; DNA: TGTGCCAGCAGCTATGATCGGACAGGGACAGATACGCAGTATTTT
D: -; V: TRBV7-9; size: few; J: TRBJ2-1; CDR3: CASSTTGVDEQFF; DNA: TGTGCCAGCAGCACAACGGGGGTCGATGAGCAGTTCTTC
D: -; V: TRBV28; size: few; J: TRBJ1-4; CDR3: CASSYGWFGKLFF; DNA: TGTGCCAGCAGTTATGGGTGGTTTGGAAAACTGTTTTTT
D: -; V: TRBV9; size: -; J: TRBJ2-5; CDR3: CASSVGPSFQETQYF; DNA: TGTGCCAGCAGCGTAGGTCCCAGCTTCCAAGAGACCCAGTACTTC
D: TRBD2; V: TRBV4-1; size: -; J: TRBJ2-3; CDR3: CASSQVNPGLAGGVTSTDTQYF; DNA: TGCGCCAGCAGCCAAGTTAACCCGGGACTAGCGGGGGGCGTTACTAGCACAGATACGCAGTATTTT
D: -; V: TRBV12-3/TRBV12-4; size: many; J: TRBJ2-1; CDR3: CASRDGWGEYNEQFF; DNA: TGTGCCAGCAGAGATGGATGGGGAGAATACAATGAGCAGTTCTTC
D: TRBD1; V: TRBV29-1; size: -; J: TRBJ1-1; CDR3: CSVDQGVNTEAFF; DNA: TGCAGCGTTGATCAGGGGGTAAACACTGAAGCTTTCTTT
D: TRBD2; V: TRBV20-1; size: few; J: TRBJ2-7; CDR3: CSARKRGGAYEQYF; DNA: TGCAGTGCTAGAAAGCGCGGGGGGGCCTACGAGCAGTACTTC
D: TRBD2; V: TRBV3-1; size: many; J: TRBJ2-5; CDR3: CASSQRLAGGGTQYF; DNA: TGTGCCAGCAGCCAGAGACTAGCGGGAGGAGGGACCCAGTACTTC
D: -; V: TRBV6-2/TRBV6-3; size: -; J: TRBJ2-7; CDR3: CASSQAREVHEQYF; DNA: TGTGCCAGCAGCCAAGCGAGAGAGGTCCACGAGCAGTACTTC
D: -; V: TRBV7-2; size: -; J: TRBJ1-2; CDR3: CASSPRGRTYGYTF; DNA: TGTGCCAGCAGCCCCCGCGGAAGGACCTATGGCTACACCTTC
D: TRBD1; V: TRBV12-3/TRBV12-4; size: many; J: TRBJ2-7; CDR3: CASSLSADRSSYEQYF; DNA: TGTGCCAGCAGTTTATCCGCGGACAGGTCCTCCTACGAGCAGTACTTC
D: -; V: TRBV20-1; size: -; J: TRBJ1-5; CDR3: CCASLGGEGNQPQHF; DNA: TGCTGTGCTAGCCTTGGGGGGGAGGGCAATCAGCCCCAGCATTTT
D: TRBD2; V: TRBV7-3; size: many; J: TRBJ2-3; CDR3: CASSLMGLSTDTQYF; DNA: TGTGCCAGCAGCTTAATGGGACTAAGCACAGATACGCAGTATTTT
D: -; V: TRBV20-1; size: few; J: TRBJ2-5; CDR3: CSARDPTGGSKETQYF; DNA: TGCAGTGCTAGAGACCCCACCGGAGGGAGCAAAGAGACCCAGTACTTC
D: TRBD2; V: TRBV7-2; size: many; J: TRBJ2-1; CDR3: CASSMAGTSGTEQFF; DNA: TGTGCCAGCAGCATGGCCGGGACTAGCGGAACTGAGCAGTTCTTC
D: TRBD2; V: TRBV7-3; size: few; J: TRBJ2-3; CDR3: CASSFTGGPTDTQYF; DNA: TGTGCCAGCAGCTTCACGGGAGGGCCGACAGATACGCAGTATTTT
D: TRBD1; V: TRBV7-9; size: -; J: TRBJ2-5; CDR3: CASTSGQLKETQYF; DNA: TGTGCCAGCACCTCGGGACAGCTCAAAGAGACCCAGTACTTC
D: -; V: TRBV20-1; size: few; J: TRBJ1-1; CDR3: CSARNPIPGKNTEAFF; DNA: TGCAGTGCTAGAAACCCTATCCCGGGTAAGAACACTGAAGCTTTCTTT
D: -; V: TRBV19; size: -; J: TRBJ1-5; CDR3: CASTKTANQPQHF; DNA: TGTGCCAGTACCAAGACTGCTAATCAGCCCCAGCATTTT